This T cell receptor (beta chain) was sequenced during a study of Graves' ophthalmopathy and Graves' hyperthyroidism. Overall study: The term stable hyperthyroidism indicated an absence of ophthalmopathy within 18 months of follow-up.

A diagnosis was made from clinical symptoms together with serum thyroxine, TRAb, thyroid ultrasound and orbital computed tomography. This clonotype was counted ten times or more. Its antigen is not known. Study conclusions and caveats: Separation of ophthalmopathy from stable hyperthyroidism was achieved by a 13-signature model, at approximately 87% sensitivity and about 81% specificity.

This CDR3 has 13 amino acids. Per germline, CDR1 LNHNV and CDR2 YYDKDF (reference sequence). Trimming removed 6 bases at V and 10 bases at J, with 18 bases between. RNA transcripts were the source from which TCR beta CDR3 regions were amplified. The first round was an RT-PCR with HTBI primers, and the second round was a multiplex PCR. TCRdb re-derived calls from the multiplex PCR reads in MiXCR, one entry per CDR3 protein. The sample includes 900,000 to 1,200,000 distinct CDR3 sequences, about two fifths of them seen just once. Sequencing used peripheral blood or thyroid tissue (not recorded which). This sequence joins TRBV15 and TRBJ1-2; D gene ambiguous. This receptor was identified in an adult man with Graves' hyperthyroidism. The DNA for the CDR3 is TGTGCCACCAGGTCGGGAGGGCGGTTTGTCTACACCTTC. Translating it yields CATRSGGRFVYTF.